Here is one T cell receptor (beta chain) with its context. Antigen specificity is unknown. The data were obtained in a study of response to subunit inactivated influenza vaccine. General study findings and limits: Researchers suggested that each seasonal influenza vaccination recruits few new T cells.

The V end was cut by 6 bases, the J end by 1 base, with 9 bases between. CDR1 is MNHNS and CDR2 is SASEGT in the germline V gene. The CDR3 spans 13 residues. TCRdb recomputed calls from the RT-PCR reads with MiXCR, one row per CDR3 protein. The top ten hold roughly 11% of the sample, which has roughly 620,000 distinct CDR3 sequences, about 11% seen once. The data were also submitted as part of a second study, on T cells expressing NK-cell markers. That work contributes: 5'RACE template switching with UMIs produced the TCR beta cDNA. Seropositivity for HCMV was found in seven of the eight sequenced donors, with one seronegative. The study found these clonotypes also leading the CD3+CD56-NKG2C+ fraction in a few donors. The HCMV specificity of the expanded NKG2C+ T cell clones stayed unresolved.

This sequence joins TRBV6-1 and TRBJ1-1; D unresolved. This receptor was obtained from a man aged 50 to 60 who received an inactivated influenza vaccine. Sequenced material: PBMCs from blood, taken on the day of vaccination. For the CDR3, the DNA is TGTGCCAGCAGAGAACAATGGAACACTGAAGCTTTCTTT. Translation: CASREQWNTEAFF.